The rows below give T cell receptor beta chains drawn from one sample of a study of cytomegalovirus exposure and HLA in healthy donors. Sequencing was performed with immunoSEQ multiplex PCR; in TCRdb, only in-frame clones are kept and a portion is missing. The table includes 150,000 to 200,000 clones, about four fifths detected once. The sequencing sample was made of PBMCs. These receptors all stem from a man aged 25 to 45 in good health and CMV-seropositive. CDR3s include the opening cysteine and the closing phenylalanine or tryptophan.

v_call cdr3_aa
TRBV6-1 CASMKGEGNQPQHF
TRBV6-5 CASSRANYGYTF
TRBV5-1 CASSSHRGAGANVLTF
TRBV4-1 CASSQVLLAPDTQYF
TRBV7-9 CASRTGTGSEKLFF
TRBV27 CASSPKPGGTHEQYF
TRBV7-2 CASSSEPAQETQYF
TRBV7-2 CASSLSSGERWNTEAFF
TRBV27 CASLPSGLSGKQYF
TRBV7-3 CASSLRSGRGYTDTQYF
TRBV5-1 CASSSSQGPSPLHF
TRBV15 CATSRVVLSYNEQFF
TRBV4-2 CASSQVLGAAFEAFF
TRBV30 CAWSPAGLHSGGYTF
TRBV20-1 CSPNLETQYF
TRBV30 CAWRGNRGNEKLFF
TRBV6-1 CASSEWGQGIGYGYTF
TRBV29-1 CSVTGATEAFF
TRBV2 CASSNLIYRAPYEQYF
TRBV6-4 CASSGPGLHTDTQYF
TRBV7-6 CASSNPTTGNNEQFF
TRBV5-1 CASSLASSGSSYNEQFF
TRBV28 CASLGGDRVTGNTIYF
TRBV11-3 CASSLDGQNHYEQYF
TRBV7-3 CASSPSGGGNTIYF
TRBV27 CASSLGQGQETQYF
TRBV4-3 CASSQDWGRTEAFF